These 3 T cell receptor beta chains originate from one sample sequenced in a study of T cell responses to AZD1222 COVID-19 vaccine. Method: immunoSEQ multiplex PCR; TCRdb's copy keeps in-frame clones and lacks some. The data show more than 140,000 clones, roughly 89% seen once. The sample in question was peripheral blood, obtained on day 0 of AZD1222 vaccination. The receptors derive from an adult in good health.

The J gene is TRBJ2-1, the V gene TRBV4-3; D remains unclear. V was trimmed by 1 base and J by 6 bases, leaving 7 bases between them. This CDR3 comprises 13 residues. Germline V gene data show CDR1 as LGHNA and CDR2 as YSLEER. The CDR3 nucleotides are TGCGCCAGCAGCCAAGGGGCCAGCAATGAGCAGTTCTTC. Translation gives CASSQGASNEQFF.

The genes are TRBV30 and TRBJ1-1; perhaps TRBD1 as D (6 bases). This CDR3 spans 14 amino acids. V was trimmed by 3 bases and J by 6 bases, leaving 17 bases between them. Germline V gene lookup returns CDR1 GTSNPN and CDR2 SVGIG (reference sequence). The CDR3 region has the DNA TGTGCCTGGAGCCTCTCGGGGGCGAGCGCTGAAGCTTTCTTT. The encoded protein is CAWSLSGASAEAFF.

CDR3 DNA: TGTGCCAGCAGCTTAGTCGCCCAGAATAATGAGCAGTTCTTC. It translates to CASSLVAQNNEQFF. This chain joins TRBV7-9 and TRBJ2-1; no clear D. The V and J ends lost 1 base and 7 bases respectively, with 11 bases between them. The length of the CDR3 is 14 residues. Germline V gene data show CDR1 as SEHNR and CDR2 as FQNEAQ (reference sequence).